This T cell receptor (beta chain) was sequenced in a study of response to subunit inactivated influenza vaccine. General study findings and limits: New T cells are recruited in small numbers by each seasonal influenza vaccination, according to the authors' suggestion.

On this clonotype itself: Its cognate antigen is unknown. Mismatch with germline at one junction end may stem from a read error.

CDR3 length: 15 amino acids. Looked up from germline, CDR1 is KGHSH and CDR2 is LQKENI. TCRdb recomputed calls from the RT-PCR reads with MiXCR, one row per CDR3 protein. The data contain about half a million distinct CDR3 sequences, less than 8% of them singletons. The source material was PBMCs from blood, sampled about 23 months after vaccination. This chain links TRBV18 with TRBJ1-4, with 7 positions matching TRBD1. This TCR came from a man aged 50 to 69 who received an inactivated influenza vaccine. The CDR3 DNA is TGTGCCAGCTCACCAAGGACAGGAGATAATGATAAACTGTTTTTT. This codes for CASSPRTGDNDKLFF.